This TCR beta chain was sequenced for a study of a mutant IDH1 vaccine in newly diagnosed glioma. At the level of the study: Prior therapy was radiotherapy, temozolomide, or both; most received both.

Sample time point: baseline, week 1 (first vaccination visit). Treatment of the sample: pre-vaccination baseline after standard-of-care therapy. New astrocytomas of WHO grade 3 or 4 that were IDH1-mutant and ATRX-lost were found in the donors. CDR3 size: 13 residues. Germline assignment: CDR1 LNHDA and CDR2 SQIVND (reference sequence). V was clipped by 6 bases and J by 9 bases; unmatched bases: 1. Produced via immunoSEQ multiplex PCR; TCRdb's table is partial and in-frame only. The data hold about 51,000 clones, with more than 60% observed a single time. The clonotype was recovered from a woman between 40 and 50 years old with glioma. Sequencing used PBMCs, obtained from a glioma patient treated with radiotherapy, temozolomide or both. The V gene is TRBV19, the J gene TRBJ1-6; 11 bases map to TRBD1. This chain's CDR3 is CASRDRGLSPLHF. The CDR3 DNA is TGTGCCAGTAGGGACAGGGGGCTTTCACCCCTCCACTTT. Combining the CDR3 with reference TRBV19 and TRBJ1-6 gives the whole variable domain DGGITQSPKYLFRKEGQNVTLSCEQNLNHDAMYWYRQDPGQGLRLIYYSQIVNDFQKGDIAEGYSVSREKKESFPLTVTSAQKNPTAFYLCASRDRGLSPLHFGNGTRLTVT.